The T cell receptor (beta chain) under discussion was sequenced for a study of blood T cell repertoires in COVID-19. CDR1 and CDR2 from the germline V gene are MNHEY and SVGAGI. The V gene lost 6 bases and the J gene lost 2 bases, with 14 bases spanning the gap. The CDR3 covers 14 residues. Profiling relied on immunoSEQ multiplex PCR, and the TCRdb table lists in-frame clones only, not all of them. Of about 120,000 clones detected, 87% appear once; the ten largest clones hold less than 30%. The chain is built from TRBV6-5 and TRBJ2-7; D not resolved. The sample comprised peripheral blood. The sequence was collected from a woman in her seventies with acute or convalescent COVID-19. The CDR3 nucleotides are TGTGCCAGCAGGAACCCTGGAGCCACCTACGAGCAGTACTTC. It translates to CASRNPGATYEQYF.